The 11 T cell receptor beta chains listed next were all sequenced from one sample in a study of blood T cells in healthy people across ages. PCR was performed a second time for roughly 7 to 12 cycles using a sample-barcoded 5' primer and a J-beta primer mix. MiXCR, applied by TCRdb to the 5' RACE reads, yields one record per CDR3 protein. The sample includes 600,000 to 650,000 distinct CDR3 sequences, 58% of them seen just once. Sequenced sample: blood. The origin of the receptors is a man aged 55 to 69 in good health.

The chain combines TRBV6-2 or TRBV6-3 with TRBJ2-4; 9 bases are a match to TRBD2. The CDR3 runs to 16 residues. J gave up 0 bases and V 6 bases, and 6 bases lay outside the gene matches. Germline lookup yields CDR1 MNHEY and CDR2 SVGEGT. The CDR3 nucleotides are TGTGCCAGCAGAGGGACTAGCAGGGTAGCCAAAAACATTCAGTACTTC. Translated: CASRGTSRVAKNIQYF.

This chain links TRBV6-5 with TRBJ2-4; 11 bases align to TRBD2. The DNA end is a closer match to TRBJ2-7, so the J assignment may be wrong. Germline V gene lookup returns CDR1 MNHEY and CDR2 SVGAGI. This CDR3 has 17 amino acids. DNA of the CDR3: TGTGCCAGCAGTTACTCGCCGACTAGCGGGGCTATATACGAGCAGTACTTC. This encodes CASSYSPTSGAIYEQYF.

This clonotype has only one observation. This chain uses TRBV12-3 or TRBV12-4 with TRBJ2-5; the match to TRBD2 covers 10 bases. V lost 6 bases and J lost 1; bases outside the gene matches: 5. This CDR3 has 15 residues. The CDR3 region is CASRQLAGSQETQYF. The CDR3 coding sequence is TGTGCCAGCAGGCAACTAGCGGGGTCCCAAGAGACCCAGTACTTC.

This clonotype was counted once. The junction departs from germline at one end; a sequencing error may be responsible. This chain joins TRBV15 and TRBJ2-5, with D hard to call. The CDR3 has 15 amino acids. Germline V gene lookup returns CDR1 LNHNV and CDR2 YYDKDF (reference sequence). CDR3 nucleotide sequence: TGTGCCACCAGCAGCGACGGGCAGCATCAAGAGACCCGGTACTTC. Encoded protein: CATSSDGQHQETRYF.

CDR3 bases: TGCAGTGCTGTTGCCGGGACAGGGGACTACAATGAGCAGTTCTTC. Translation gives CSAVAGTGDYNEQFF. The chain is built from TRBV20-1 and TRBJ2-1, with TRBD1 identical over 10 bases. This CDR3 comprises 15 residues. Germline CDR1 is DFQATT and CDR2 is SNEGSKA (reference sequence). The J segment lost 3 bases and the V segment lost 5 bases, leaving 7 bases of the junction unmatched.

The V call is TRBV20-1, the J call TRBJ2-1, with D unclear. V was cut by 6 bases and J by 2 bases, with 5 bases left in between. Germline-derived CDR1 and CDR2 are DFQATT and SNEGSKA (reference sequence). The CDR3 runs 11 residues. The CDR3 here is CSATAYNEQFF. The CDR3 nucleotides are TGCAGTGCCACGGCCTACAATGAGCAGTTCTTC.

This clonotype was found a few times. The chain recombines TRBV12-3 or TRBV12-4 with TRBJ1-2; D gene ambiguous. V was pared by 5 bases and J by 7 bases, with 11 bases between. CDR3 length: 12 residues. CDR3 nucleotide sequence: TGTGCCAGCAGTCGTAGCGGTAGTGGCTACACCTTC. Protein product: CASSRSGSGYTF.

The rearrangement links TRBV29-1 to TRBJ1-4, with TRBD1 as a possible D gene (5 bases). Trimming shortened V by 7 bases and J by 4 bases, and 7 bases separated the two germline ends. The CDR3 is made up of 11 amino acids. The germline gives CDR1 SQVTM, CDR2 ANQGSEA. The DNA for the CDR3 is TGCAGCGGGGACTTTAATGAAAAACTGTTTTTT. It is translated as CSGDFNEKLFF.

The chain couples TRBV29-1 to TRBJ1-5; TRBD1 agrees at 9 bases. The CDR3 is 13 residues long. Per germline, CDR1 SQVTM and CDR2 ANQGSEA. V lost 0 bases to trimming and J lost 7 bases; unmatched junction nucleotides: 1. As DNA, the CDR3 is TGCAGCGTTGAAGAGGGACAGGGCCAGCCCCAGCATTTT. Residues: CSVEEGQGQPQHF.

V is TRBV4-1 and J is TRBJ1-1; D is possibly TRBD1 (5 bases). V lost 1 base to trimming and J lost 10 bases, with 13 bases between them. Germline CDR1 reads MGHRA; CDR2 reads YSYEKL. CDR3 length: 13 residues. CDR3 bases: TGCGCCAGCAGCCAAGTTGGGGGGAGTGGAGCTTTCTTT. This encodes CASSQVGGSGAFF.

Here the CDR3 DNA reads TGTGCCAGCAGCCGCTCCGAGAGAGAGACCCAGTACTTC. Amino acids: CASSRSERETQYF. The chain uses TRBV11-3 and TRBJ2-5; D unclear. CDR1 is SGHNT, CDR2 YENEEA, per germline. There are 13 residues in the CDR3. Trimming cost V 5 bases and J 4 bases, with 11 bases left between them. The whole variable domain, filled in from reference TRBV11-3 and TRBJ2-5, reads EAGVVQSPRYKIIEKKQPVAFWCNPISGHNTLYWYLQNLGQGPELLIRYENEEAVDDSQLPKDRFSAERLKGVDSTLKIQPAELGDSAVYLCASSRSERETQYFGPGTRLLVL.